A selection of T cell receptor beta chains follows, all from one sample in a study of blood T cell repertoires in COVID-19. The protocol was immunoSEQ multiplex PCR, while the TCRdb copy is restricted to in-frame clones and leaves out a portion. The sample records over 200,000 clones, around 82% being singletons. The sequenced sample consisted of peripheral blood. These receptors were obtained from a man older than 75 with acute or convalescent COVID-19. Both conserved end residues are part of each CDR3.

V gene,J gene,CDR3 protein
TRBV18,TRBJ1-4,CASSPREGNEKLFF
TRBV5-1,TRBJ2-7,CASSLGLTKAYEQYF
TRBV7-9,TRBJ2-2,CASSSPKNTGELFF
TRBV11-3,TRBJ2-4,CASSLGGDPRNIQYF
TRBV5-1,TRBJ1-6,CASSPDRANNSPLHF
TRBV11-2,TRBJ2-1,CASSTGTEQFF
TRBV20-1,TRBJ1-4,CSAAYRAQLFF
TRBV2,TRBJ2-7,CASSDQGQGYEQYF
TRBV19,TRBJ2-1,CASAWGGLNEQFF
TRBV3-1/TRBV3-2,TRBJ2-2,CASSQKIGVTGELFF
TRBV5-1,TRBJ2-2,CASSPDRAGTGELFF
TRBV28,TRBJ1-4,CASSLTNEKLFF
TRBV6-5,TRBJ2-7,CASRGTGEAEQYF
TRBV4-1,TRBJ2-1,CASSQDGRGALEFF
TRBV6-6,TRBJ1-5,CASSQQGAHQPQHF
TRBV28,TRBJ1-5,CASRSGPIEAQHF
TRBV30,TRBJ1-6,CAWTRSLYNSPLHF
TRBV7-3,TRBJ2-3,CASSLKPRIQGWTDTQYF
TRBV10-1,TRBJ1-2,CASDLYLGTGGEYGYTF
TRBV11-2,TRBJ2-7,CASRSLPGEQYF
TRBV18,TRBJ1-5,CASSPEAIFQPQHF
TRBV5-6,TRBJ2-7,CASSLGPGTGTGGREQYF
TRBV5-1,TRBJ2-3,CASSLEGSGRATDTQYF
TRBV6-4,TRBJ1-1,CASKAGPGTENTEAFF
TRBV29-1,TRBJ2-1,CSAQSGAYNEQFF
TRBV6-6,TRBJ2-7,CASRDRDTPSSYEQYF
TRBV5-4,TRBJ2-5,CASSSGAGRGGETQYF
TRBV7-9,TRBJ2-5,CASSLIQQETQYF
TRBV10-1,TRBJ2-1,CASSAREGGLASREQFF
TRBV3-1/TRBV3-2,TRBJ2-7,CASSLTGISYEQYF
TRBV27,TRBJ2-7,CASSLLGQSIYEQYF
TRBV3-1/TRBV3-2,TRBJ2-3,CASSLSAGGDTQYF
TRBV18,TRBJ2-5,CASSPEPGRETQYF
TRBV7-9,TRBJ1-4,CASSFEGGGTGDEKLFF
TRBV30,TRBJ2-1,CAWSVQTARGNEQFF
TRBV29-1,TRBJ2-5,CSAEGGAAGQETQYF
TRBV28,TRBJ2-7,CASSALYEQYF
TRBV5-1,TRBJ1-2,CASSLANRANYGYTF
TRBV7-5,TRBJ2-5,CVRSLTDSTKETQYF
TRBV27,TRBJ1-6,CASSYGTGNNSPLHF
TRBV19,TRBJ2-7,CASSTPGQGYEQYF
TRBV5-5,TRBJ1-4,CASSLEAGVNEKLFF
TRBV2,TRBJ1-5,CASSGDRGQGQPQHF
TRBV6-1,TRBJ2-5,CASSDFPAGPETQYF
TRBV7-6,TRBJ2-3,CASSLGFLAGGGDTQYF
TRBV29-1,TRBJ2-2,CSFLGTSGKPGAGELFF
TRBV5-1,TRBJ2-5,CASSFAGYQETQYF
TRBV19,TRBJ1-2,CASSPSWGQGARGYTF
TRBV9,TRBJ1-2,CASSERDRGLGYGYTF
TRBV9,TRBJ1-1,CASSPRTGSTEAFF
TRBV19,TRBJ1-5,CASSIDPRVPNSNQPQHF
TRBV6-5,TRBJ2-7,CASSFGQPRRYEQYF
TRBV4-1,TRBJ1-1,CASSPDRANTEAFF
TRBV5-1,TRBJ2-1,CASSLEQGLYNEQFF
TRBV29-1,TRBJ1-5,CSVQEGDQPQHF
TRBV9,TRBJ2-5,CASSRGLETQYF
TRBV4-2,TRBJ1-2,CASSQGRFGTGGGEGYTF
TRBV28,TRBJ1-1,CASSLGTDLLTEAFF
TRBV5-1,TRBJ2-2,CASSFQGTGELFF
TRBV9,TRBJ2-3,CASSRVGGTQYF